The 13 T cell receptor beta chains reported below all come from one sample, sequenced in a study of shared clonotypes between healthy human individuals. The assay was immunoSEQ multiplex PCR, and TCRdb's table has in-frame clones only and misses some. This table holds about 1 million clones, about 75% found once. The material sequenced was memory CD4+ T cells sorted from blood. This sample's subset: CD45RA-negative fraction. All receptors derive from a man between 18 and 35 years old in good health.

The chain links TRBV5-1 to TRBJ2-7; TRBD1 is a possible D gene (6 bases). Germline CDR1 SGHRS, CDR2 YFSETQ. The CDR3 sequence is 16 residues long. V was pared by 2 bases and J by 2 bases, with 17 bases between. CDR3 DNA: TGCGCCAGCAGCTTAGACCAGGGGTCCCTTCCCTACGAGCAGTACTTC. Translated, it gives CASSLDQGSLPYEQYF.

This clone was observed once. The J gene is TRBJ2-4, the V gene TRBV30; D may correspond to TRBD1 or TRBD2 (7 bases each). Germline-derived CDR1 and CDR2 are GTSNPN and SVGIG (reference sequence). Trimming pared 5 bases from V and 6 bases from J, leaving 14 bases between. The CDR3 covers 13 residues. The CDR3 region is CAWAGQRGNIQYF. As DNA, the CDR3 is TGTGCCTGGGCGGGACAGCGGGGAAACATTCAGTACTTC.

This chain connects TRBV10-3 to TRBJ2-3; the D gene is possibly TRBD1 (6 bases). Trimming stripped 10 bases from V and 2 bases from J, with 13 bases between. The length of the CDR3 is 13 residues. In germline, CDR1 is ENHRY, CDR2 SYGVKD. The CDR3 DNA reads as TGTGCCACCTGGACAGCCAACACAGATACGCAGTATTTT. This gives the protein CATWTANTDTQYF.

This clone was picked up one time. The sample has other DNA sequences that encode this CDR3 too. The gene calls are TRBV6-1 and TRBJ2-2, with unresolved D. Deletions cut 7 bases from V and 3 bases from J, with 6 bases between. The CDR3 is made up of 12 amino acids. CDR1 is MNHNS, CDR2 SASEGT, per germline. The CDR3 spells CASTLYTGELFF. For the CDR3, the DNA is TGTGCCAGCACTCTTTACACCGGGGAGCTGTTTTTT.

This clone was counted a single time. J is TRBJ1-6 and V is TRBV9, with 7 bases that match TRBD1. V lost 4 bases, J lost 5 bases, and 6 bases stayed unmatched. CDR1 is SGDLS and CDR2 is YYNGEE in the germline V gene. The CDR3 sequence is 15 residues long. DNA of the CDR3: TGTGCCAGCAGCCTCCGGACAGGAAATAATTCACCCCTCCACTTT. As protein: CASSLRTGNNSPLHF.

V gene TRBV5-1 combines with J gene TRBJ1-3; D remains ambiguous. Germline V lookup: CDR1 SGHRS, CDR2 YFSETQ. The CDR3 has 17 amino acids. Trimming cost V 0 bases and J 0 bases, with 13 bases left between them. The CDR3 DNA sequence: TGCGCCAGCAGCTTGGAGGGAGGACGGAACTCTGGAAACACCATATATTTT. This translates into CASSLEGGRNSGNTIYF. Based on the CDR3 plus reference TRBV5-1 and TRBJ1-3, the full variable domain is KAGVTQTPRYLIKTRGQQVTLSCSPISGHRSVSWYQQTPGQGLQFLFEYFSETQRNKGNFPGRFSGRQFSNSRSEMNVSTLELGDSALYLCASSLEGGRNSGNTIYFGEGSWLTVV.

CDR3 sequence: CASSQESYNEQFF. CDR3 bases: TGTGCCAGCAGCCAAGAATCCTACAATGAGCAGTTCTTC. The chain employs TRBV4-2 and TRBJ2-1; D unresolved. V lost 0 bases, J lost 1 base, and 1 base lay in between. This CDR3 is 13 amino acids long. Germline V lookup: CDR1 LGHNA, CDR2 YNFKEQ.

Turning to this clone: Different DNA sequences within this sample yield the same CDR3. The chain employs TRBV9 and TRBJ1-2, with TRBD1 identical over 7 bases. The length of the CDR3 is 13 residues. CDR1 is SGDLS, CDR2 YYNGEE, per germline. With V trimmed by 3 bases and J by 1 base, 0 bases remained unmatched. This CDR3 reads CASSDRGNYGYTF. The CDR3, as DNA: TGTGCCAGCAGCGACAGGGGTAACTATGGCTACACCTTC. The full variable domain, its missing parts supplied by reference TRBV9 and TRBJ1-2, is DSGVTQTPKHLITATGQRVTLRCSPRSGDLSVYWYQQSLDQGLQFLIQYYNGEERAKGNILERFSAQQFPDLHSELNLSSLELGDSALYFCASSDRGNYGYTFGSGTRLTVV.

This clone was seen only a few times. The chain is built from TRBV27 and TRBJ2-7; TRBD2 agrees at 9 bases. CDR1 MNHEY and CDR2 SMNVEV come from the germline V gene (reference sequence). This CDR3 spans 14 amino acids. After removal of 5 bases from V and 0 bases from J, the junction contained 2 bases not matched to a gene. The CDR3 is CASSGLATSYEQYF. DNA of the CDR3: TGTGCCAGCAGTGGACTAGCGACCTCCTACGAGCAGTACTTC.

The chain uses TRBV5-4 and TRBJ1-2; no firm D call. CDR3 length: 15 amino acids. The germline gives CDR1 SGHNT, CDR2 YYREEE (reference sequence). Trimming took off 4 bases at V and 2 bases at J, with 15 bases between the two ends. The CDR3 sequence: CASSTYGRNNYGYTF. CDR3 nucleotide sequence: TGTGCCAGCAGCACCTACGGACGGAACAACTATGGCTACACCTTC.

The chain recombines TRBV15 with TRBJ2-7; 7 bases line up with TRBD1. The CDR3 covers 13 residues. Germline V gene data show CDR1 as LNHNV and CDR2 as YYDKDF (reference sequence). The J segment lost 2 bases and the V segment lost 6 bases, leaving 4 bases of the junction unmatched. CDR3 coding DNA: TGTGCCACCAGAGCGACAGGGACCTACGAGCAGTACTTC. Translated, it gives CATRATGTYEQYF.

This chain connects TRBV20-1 to TRBJ2-7, with no clear D. Germline values: CDR1 DFQATT, CDR2 SNEGSKA (reference sequence). The CDR3 sequence is 11 residues long. The germline V and J ends were trimmed by 0 bases and 7 bases, with 7 bases remaining between them. In DNA, the CDR3 is TGCAGTGCTAGAGATACACGAGAGCAGTACTTC. Its protein product is CSARDTREQYF.

The chain recombines TRBV5-1 with TRBJ2-3, with TRBD2 matching 11 bases. Germline V gives CDR1 SGHRS, CDR2 YFSETQ. The trim removed 0 bases at V and 7 bases at J, leaving 4 bases unmatched. The CDR3 has 15 residues. The DNA of the CDR3 is TGCGCCAGCAGCTTGGAGGTAGCGGGGGGGAATACGCAGTATTTT. As protein: CASSLEVAGGNTQYF.